This T cell receptor (beta chain) was sequenced in a study of T cell responses to AZD1222 COVID-19 vaccine. There are a few counts of this clone. Assay: immunoSEQ multiplex PCR; the TCRdb copy retains only in-frame clones and omits some. The sample includes some 120,000 clones, almost 90% seen only once; the top ten take around 9.6%. Sequences were derived from peripheral blood, sampled on day 0 of AZD1222 vaccination. The sequence derives from an adult in good health.

The CDR3: CASSHASESPLHF. In DNA, the CDR3 is TGTGCCAGCAGCCACGCGAGCGAATCACCCCTCCACTTT. The chain recombines TRBV7-2 with TRBJ1-6, with D unclear. Germline-derived CDR1 and CDR2 are SGHTA and FQGNSA. This CDR3 is built from 13 residues. The germline V and J ends were trimmed by 5 bases and 10 bases, with 12 bases remaining between them.